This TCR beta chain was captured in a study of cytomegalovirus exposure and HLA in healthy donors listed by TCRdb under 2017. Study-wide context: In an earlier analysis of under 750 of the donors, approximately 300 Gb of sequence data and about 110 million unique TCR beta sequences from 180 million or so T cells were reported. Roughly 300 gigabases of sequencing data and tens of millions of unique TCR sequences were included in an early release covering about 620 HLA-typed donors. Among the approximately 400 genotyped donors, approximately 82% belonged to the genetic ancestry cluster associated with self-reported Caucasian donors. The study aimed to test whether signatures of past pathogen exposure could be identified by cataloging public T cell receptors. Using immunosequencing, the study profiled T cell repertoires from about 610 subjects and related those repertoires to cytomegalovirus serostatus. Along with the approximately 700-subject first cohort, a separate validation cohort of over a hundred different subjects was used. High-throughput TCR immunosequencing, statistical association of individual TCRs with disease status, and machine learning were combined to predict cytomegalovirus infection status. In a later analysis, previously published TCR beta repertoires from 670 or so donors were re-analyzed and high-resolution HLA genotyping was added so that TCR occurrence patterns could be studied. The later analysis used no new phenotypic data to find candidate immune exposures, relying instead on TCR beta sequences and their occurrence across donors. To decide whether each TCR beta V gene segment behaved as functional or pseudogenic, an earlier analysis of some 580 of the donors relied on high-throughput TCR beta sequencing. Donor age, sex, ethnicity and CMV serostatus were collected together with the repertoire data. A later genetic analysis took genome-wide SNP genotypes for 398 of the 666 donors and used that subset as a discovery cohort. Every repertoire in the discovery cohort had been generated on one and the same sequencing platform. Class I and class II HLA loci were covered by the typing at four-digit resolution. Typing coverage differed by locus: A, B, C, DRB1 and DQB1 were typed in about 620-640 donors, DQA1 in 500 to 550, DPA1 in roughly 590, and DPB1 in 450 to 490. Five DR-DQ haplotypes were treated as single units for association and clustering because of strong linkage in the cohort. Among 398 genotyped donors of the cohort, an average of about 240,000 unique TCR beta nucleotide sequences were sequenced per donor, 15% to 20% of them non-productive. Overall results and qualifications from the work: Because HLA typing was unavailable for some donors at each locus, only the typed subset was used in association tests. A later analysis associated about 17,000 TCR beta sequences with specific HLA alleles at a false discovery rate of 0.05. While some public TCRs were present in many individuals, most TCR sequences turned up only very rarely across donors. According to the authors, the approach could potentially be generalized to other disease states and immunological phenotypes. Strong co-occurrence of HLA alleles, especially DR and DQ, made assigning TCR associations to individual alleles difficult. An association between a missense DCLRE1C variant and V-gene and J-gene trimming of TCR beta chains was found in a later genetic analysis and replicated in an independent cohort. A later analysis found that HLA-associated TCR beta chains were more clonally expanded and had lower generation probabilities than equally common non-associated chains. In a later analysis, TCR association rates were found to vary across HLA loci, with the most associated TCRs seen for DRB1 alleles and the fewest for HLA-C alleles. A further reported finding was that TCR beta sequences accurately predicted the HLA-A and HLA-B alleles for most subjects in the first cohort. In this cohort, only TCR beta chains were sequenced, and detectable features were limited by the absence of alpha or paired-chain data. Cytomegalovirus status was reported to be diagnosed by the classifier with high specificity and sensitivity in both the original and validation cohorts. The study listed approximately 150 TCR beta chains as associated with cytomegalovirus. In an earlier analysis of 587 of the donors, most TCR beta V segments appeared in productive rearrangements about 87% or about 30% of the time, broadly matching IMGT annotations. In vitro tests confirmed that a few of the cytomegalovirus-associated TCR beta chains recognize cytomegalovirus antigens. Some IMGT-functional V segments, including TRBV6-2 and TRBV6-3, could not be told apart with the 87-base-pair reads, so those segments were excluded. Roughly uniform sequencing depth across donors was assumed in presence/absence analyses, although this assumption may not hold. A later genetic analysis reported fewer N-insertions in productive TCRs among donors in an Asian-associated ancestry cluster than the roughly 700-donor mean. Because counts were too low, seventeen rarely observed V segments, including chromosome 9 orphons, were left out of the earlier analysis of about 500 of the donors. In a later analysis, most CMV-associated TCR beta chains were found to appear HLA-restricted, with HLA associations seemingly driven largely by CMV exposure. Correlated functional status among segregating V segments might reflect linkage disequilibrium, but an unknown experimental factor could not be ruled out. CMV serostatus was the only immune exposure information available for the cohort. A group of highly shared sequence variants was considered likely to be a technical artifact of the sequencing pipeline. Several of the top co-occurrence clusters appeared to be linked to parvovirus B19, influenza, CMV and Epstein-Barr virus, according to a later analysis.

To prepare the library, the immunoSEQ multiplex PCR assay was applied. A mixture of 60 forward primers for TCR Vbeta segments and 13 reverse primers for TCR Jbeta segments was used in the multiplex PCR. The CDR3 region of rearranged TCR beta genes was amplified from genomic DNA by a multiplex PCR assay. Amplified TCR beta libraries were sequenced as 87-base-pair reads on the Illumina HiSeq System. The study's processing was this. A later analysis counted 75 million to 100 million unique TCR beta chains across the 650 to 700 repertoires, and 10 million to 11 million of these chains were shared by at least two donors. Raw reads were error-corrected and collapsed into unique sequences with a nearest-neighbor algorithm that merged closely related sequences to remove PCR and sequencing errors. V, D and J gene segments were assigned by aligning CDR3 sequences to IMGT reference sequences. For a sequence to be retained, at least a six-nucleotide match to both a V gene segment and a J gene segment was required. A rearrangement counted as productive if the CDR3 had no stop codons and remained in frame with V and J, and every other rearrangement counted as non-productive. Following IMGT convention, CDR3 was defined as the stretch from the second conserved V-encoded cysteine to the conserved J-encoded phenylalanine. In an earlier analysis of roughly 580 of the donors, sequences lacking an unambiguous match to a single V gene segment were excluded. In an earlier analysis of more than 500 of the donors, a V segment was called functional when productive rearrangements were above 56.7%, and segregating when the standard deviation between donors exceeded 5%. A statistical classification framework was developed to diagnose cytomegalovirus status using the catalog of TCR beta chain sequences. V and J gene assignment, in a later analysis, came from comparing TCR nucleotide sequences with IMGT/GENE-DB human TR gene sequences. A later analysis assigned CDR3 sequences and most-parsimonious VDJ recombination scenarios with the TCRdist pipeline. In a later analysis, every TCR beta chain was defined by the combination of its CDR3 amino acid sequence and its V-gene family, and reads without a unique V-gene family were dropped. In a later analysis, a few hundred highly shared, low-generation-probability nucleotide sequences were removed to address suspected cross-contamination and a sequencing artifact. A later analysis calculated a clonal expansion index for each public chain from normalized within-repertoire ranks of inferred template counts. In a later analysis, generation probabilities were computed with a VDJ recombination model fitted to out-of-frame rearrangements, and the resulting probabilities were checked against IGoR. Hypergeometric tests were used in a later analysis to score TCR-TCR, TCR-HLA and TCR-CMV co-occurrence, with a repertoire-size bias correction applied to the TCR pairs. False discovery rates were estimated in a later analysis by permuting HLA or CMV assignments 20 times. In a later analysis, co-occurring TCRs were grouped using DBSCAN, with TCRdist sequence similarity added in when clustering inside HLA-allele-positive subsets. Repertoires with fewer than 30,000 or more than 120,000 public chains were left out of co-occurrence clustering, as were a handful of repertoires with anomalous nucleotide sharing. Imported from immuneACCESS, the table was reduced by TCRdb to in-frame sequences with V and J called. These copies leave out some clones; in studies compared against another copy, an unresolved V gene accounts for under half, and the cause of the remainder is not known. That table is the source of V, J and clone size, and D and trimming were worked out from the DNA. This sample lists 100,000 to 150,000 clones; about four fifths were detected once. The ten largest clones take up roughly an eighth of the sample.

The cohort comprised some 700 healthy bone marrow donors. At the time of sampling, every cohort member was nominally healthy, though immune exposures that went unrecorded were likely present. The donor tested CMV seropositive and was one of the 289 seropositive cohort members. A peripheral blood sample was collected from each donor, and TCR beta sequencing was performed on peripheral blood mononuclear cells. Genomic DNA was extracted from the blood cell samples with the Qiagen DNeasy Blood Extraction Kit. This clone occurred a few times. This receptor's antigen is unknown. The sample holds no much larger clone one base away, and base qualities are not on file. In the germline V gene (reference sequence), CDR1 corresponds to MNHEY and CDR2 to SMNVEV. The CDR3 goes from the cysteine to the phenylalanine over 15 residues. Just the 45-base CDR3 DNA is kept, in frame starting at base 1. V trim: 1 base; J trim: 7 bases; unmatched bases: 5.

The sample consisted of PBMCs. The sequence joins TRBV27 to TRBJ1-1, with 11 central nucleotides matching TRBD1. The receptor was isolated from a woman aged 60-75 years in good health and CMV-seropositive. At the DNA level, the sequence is TGTGCCAGCAGTTTATATGTTGGGACAGGGGGTGAAGCTTTCTTT. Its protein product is CASSLYVGTGGEAFF.